The 9 T cell receptor beta chains presented below share a single source sample, sequenced in a study of T cells in Graves' hyperthyroidism and ophthalmopathy. The CDR3 regions of TCR beta were amplified from RNA transcripts. First-round RT-PCR of the TCR CDR3 relied on the HTBI primer set. TCRdb reprocessed the multiplex PCR reads with MiXCR, giving one entry per CDR3 protein. The sample gives hundreds of thousands of distinct CDR3 sequences, nearly 45% of which show up once; approximately 7.2% is in the top ten. The sequencing sample was made of peripheral blood or thyroid tissue (not recorded which). Receptors were obtained from an adult man with Graves' disease, either hyperthyroidism or ophthalmopathy (not recorded which).

The V call is TRBV6-2 or TRBV6-3, the J call TRBJ2-2; 8 positions agree with TRBD1. V shed 10 bases and J 6 bases; nucleotides not matched to a gene: 7. CDR3 length: 13 amino acids. Germline V gene lookup returns CDR1 MNHEY and CDR2 SVGEGT. This chain's CDR3 is CAIRTGQSGELFF. CDR3 sequence (DNA): TGTGCCATCAGGACAGGGCAGTCCGGGGAGCTGTTTTTT.

This clonotype was seen only a few times. One end of the junction does not line up with germline, which may come from a read error. This sequence joins TRBV2 and TRBJ1-2; the match to TRBD1 covers 9 bases. This CDR3 region has 15 residues. Germline CDR1 and CDR2: SNHLY and FYNNEI. CDR3 in DNA: TGCGCCAGCAGGGGACAGGGTGGGTTGTTGAATGGCTACACCTTC. It encodes CASRGQGGLLNGYTF.

This chain joins TRBV29-1 and TRBJ1-1, with D perhaps TRBD1 (5 bases). Trimming took 6 bases from V and 1 from J, leaving 9 bases between them. CDR3 size: 12 residues. Germline loops: CDR1 SQVTM, CDR2 ANQGSEA. The CDR3 reads CSVAGKNTEAFF. CDR3 sequence (DNA): TGCAGCGTCGCAGGGAAGAACACTGAAGCTTTCTTT. Looking up the rest from reference TRBV29-1 and TRBJ1-1 gives the full variable domain: SAVISQKPSRDICQRGTSLTIQCQVDSQVTMMFWYRQQPGQSLTLIATANQGSEATYESGFVIDKFPISRPNLTFSTLTVSNMSPEDSSIYLCSVAGKNTEAFFGQGTRLTVV.

This chain uses TRBV11-2 with TRBJ1-2; 11 positions agree with TRBD1. The CDR3 is 19 residues long. Losses at the gene ends were 7 bases for V and 2 bases for J; bases not matched to a gene: 18. Germline CDR1 reads SGHAT; CDR2 reads FQNNGV. The CDR3 bases are TGTGCCAGCACCTCCATCAGGGACAGGGGGAAAAAGGGCAACTATGGCTACACCTTC. Translation gives CASTSIRDRGKKGNYGYTF.

The genes are TRBV7-9 and TRBJ2-7; 7 bases are a match to TRBD1. The CDR3 sequence is 13 residues long. Germline V gene lookup returns CDR1 SEHNR and CDR2 FQNEAQ (reference sequence). The trim removed 6 bases at V and 2 bases at J, leaving 4 bases unmatched. In DNA form, the CDR3 reads TGTGCCAGCAGGGAACAGGGGACCTACGAGCAGTACTTC. Translated, it gives CASREQGTYEQYF. The entire variable domain, with the rest obtained from reference TRBV7-9 and TRBJ2-7, is as follows: DTGVSQNPRHKITKRGQNVTFRCDPISEHNRLYWYRQTLGQGPEFLTYFQNEAQLEKSRLLSDRFSAERPKGSFSTLEIQRTEQGDSAMYLCASREQGTYEQYFGPGTRLTVT.

The J gene is TRBJ1-2, the V gene TRBV19, with TRBD1 matching 8 bases. This CDR3 has 16 amino acids. CDR1 and CDR2 from the germline V gene are LNHDA and SQIVND (reference sequence). V shed 6 bases and J 2 bases; nucleotides not matched to a gene: 11. The CDR3 DNA follows: TGTGCCAGTAGCCAGGGGGCGCGGGTAACCAACTATGGCTACACCTTC. It translates to CASSQGARVTNYGYTF.

V usage is TRBV7-9 and J usage is TRBJ2-7; D gene ambiguous. CDR1 and CDR2 (germline): SEHNR, FQNEAQ (reference sequence). The length of the CDR3 is 17 residues. The V gene lost 4 bases and the J gene lost 0 bases, with 19 bases spanning the gap. The CDR3: CASSYLPANDGSYEQYF. In DNA form, the CDR3 reads TGTGCCAGCAGCTATCTCCCTGCGAACGATGGCTCCTACGAGCAGTACTTC.

This clonotype was seen ten or more times. This rearrangement joins TRBV29-1 to TRBJ1-1; 7 bases map to TRBD1. Per the germline V gene, CDR1 is SQVTM and CDR2 is ANQGSEA. The CDR3 covers 16 residues. V lost 5 bases, J lost 0 bases, and 12 bases stayed unmatched. The CDR3 loop is CSVKTGRIHMNTEAFF. Here the CDR3 DNA reads TGCAGCGTTAAGACAGGGCGGATACACATGAACACTGAAGCTTTCTTT.

CDR3 sequence: CASSKGSRDGNTGELFF. CDR3 nucleotides: TGTGCCAGTAGTAAGGGAAGCCGGGACGGTAACACCGGGGAGCTGTTTTTT. This chain uses TRBV19 with TRBJ2-2, with D tentatively TRBD1 or TRBD2 (5 bases each). The germline V and J ends were trimmed by 4 bases and 2 bases, with 17 bases remaining between them. Germline V lookup: CDR1 LNHDA, CDR2 SQIVND (reference sequence). The CDR3 totals 17 residues.